This TCR beta chain was identified in a study of blood T cell repertoires in COVID-19. Across the study: Donors in the United States, Italy and Spain gave samples during acute or convalescent COVID-19.

This CDR3 has 15 residues. V dropped 4 bases and J dropped 5; count of bases not matched to a gene: 8. The germline V gene encodes CDR1 MGHRA and CDR2 YSYEKL. Recovered participants had two consecutive negative NP/OP PCR tests, healthcare professional clearance, or symptom resolution. Generated by immunoSEQ multiplex PCR, the TCRdb table keeps only in-frame clones and is missing some. The sample holds over 150,000 clones; about 90% are singletons and the top ten take about 7%. The rearrangement links TRBV4-1 to TRBJ2-7, with 10 nucleotides matching TRBD1. The sample consisted of PBMCs or T cells enriched from blood (not recorded which). The receptor comes from a woman aged 50 to 60 who had recovered from COVID-19. CDR3 nucleotides: TGCGCCAGCAGCCTACGTGGACAGGGGGTAGACGAGCAGTACTTC. As protein: CASSLRGQGVDEQYF.